Shown below are 24 T cell receptor beta chains from a single sample sequenced in a study of CD8+ T cells in alopecia areata. Extraction of RNA preceded its reverse transcription into cDNA, which served as the sequencing template. Using immunoSEQ multiplex PCR, the repertoire was profiled, and TCRdb retains in-frame clones only, with some absent. Of more than 95,000 clones in the sample, 41% were seen once. The sample taken for sequencing was CD4+ T cells sorted from blood. The receptors originated from a human donor with alopecia areata.

This clone was seen only once. V usage is TRBV5-1 and J usage is TRBJ2-3; 7 bases line up with TRBD1. With 4 bases clipped from V and 2 bases from J, the junction kept 19 bases outside the gene matches. This CDR3 contains 19 residues. The germline V gene encodes CDR1 SGHRS and CDR2 YFSETQ. As DNA, the CDR3 is TGCGCCAGCAGCGGGGGACAGCAACTTCTCGACGGGGTCACAGATACGCAGTATTTT. It yields the protein CASSGGQQLLDGVTDTQYF.

This clone was counted a few times. This chain links TRBV19 with TRBJ1-1, with TRBD1 matching 7 bases. The CDR3 runs to 13 residues. CDR1 is LNHDA, CDR2 SQIVND, per germline (reference sequence). V shed 5 bases, J shed 7 bases, and the junction held 7 bases outside the gene matches. Written as DNA, the CDR3 is TGTGCCAGTAGTCCCGGACAGGACCATGAAGCTTTCTTT. Translation gives CASSPGQDHEAFF. Variable domain in full (rest from reference TRBV19 and TRBJ1-1): DGGITQSPKYLFRKEGQNVTLSCEQNLNHDAMYWYRQDPGQGLRLIYYSQIVNDFQKGDIAEGYSVSREKKESFPLTVTSAQKNPTAFYLCASSPGQDHEAFFGQGTRLTVV.

V is TRBV30 and J is TRBJ2-7; D uncertain. V was shortened by 3 bases and J by 3 bases, with 18 bases between the two germline ends. CDR1 GTSNPN and CDR2 SVGIG come from the germline V gene (reference sequence). This CDR3 region has 15 residues. CDR3 nucleotides: TGTGCCTGGAGCTTCTCGGCGGTGATGTACTACGAGCAGTACTTC. The encoded protein is CAWSFSAVMYYEQYF.

The gene calls are TRBV30 and TRBJ2-1; perhaps TRBD2 as D (6 bases). V was cut by 0 bases and J by 0 bases, with 12 bases left in between. CDR1 and CDR2 from the germline V gene are GTSNPN and SVGIG (reference sequence). The CDR3 has 16 amino acids. CDR3 sequence: CAWSVRGLNSYNEQFF. CDR3 nucleotides: TGTGCCTGGAGTGTACGAGGACTAAACTCCTACAATGAGCAGTTCTTC.

This clone was observed a handful of times. The chain links TRBV19 to TRBJ2-3, with D maybe TRBD2 (6 bases). Germline V gene sequence: CDR1 LNHDA, CDR2 SQIVND (reference sequence). The CDR3 is 16 amino acids. V dropped 6 bases and J dropped 3 bases, with 19 bases sitting between them. CDR3 bases: TGTGCCAGTAGGCGGGGTGGAGGTCATAAGACAGATACGCAGTATTTT. Its translation: CASRRGGGHKTDTQYF.

The gene calls are TRBV2 and TRBJ2-1, with D possibly matching TRBD1 (5 bases). The CDR3 is made up of 13 amino acids. Trimming stripped 1 base from V and 9 bases from J, with 10 bases between. Germline V lookup: CDR1 SNHLY, CDR2 FYNNEI. CDR3 protein: CASSEGTRREQFF. DNA for the CDR3: TGTGCCAGCAGTGAAGGGACACGGCGTGAGCAGTTCTTC. The complete variable domain, with remaining parts taken from reference TRBV2 and TRBJ2-1, reads EPEVTQTPSHQVTQMGQEVILRCVPISNHLYFYWYRQILGQKVEFLVSFYNNEISEKSEIFDDQFSVERPDGSNFTLKIRSTKLEDSAMYFCASSEGTRREQFFGPGTRLTVL.

V usage is TRBV5-1 and J usage is TRBJ2-6, with TRBD1 matching 7 bases. CDR3 length: 17 amino acids. Unmatched junction bases numbered 8, after V lost 5 bases and J lost 0 bases. Germline CDR1 is SGHRS and CDR2 is YFSETQ. In DNA, the CDR3 is TGCGCCAGCAGGCTGACAGGGACAAGCTCTGGGGCCAACGTCCTGACTTTC. Translating it yields CASRLTGTSSGANVLTF.

There are a few counts of this clone. The chain recombines TRBV23-1 with TRBJ1-1, with unresolved D. TRBV23-1 is an ORF, and what it does is uncertain. V lost 6 bases and J 2 bases, leaving 4 bases between the germline ends. CDR3 length: 11 residues. The CDR3: CASSRNTEAFF. The CDR3 region has the DNA TGCGCCAGCAGCCGAAACACTGAAGCTTTCTTT.

The genes are TRBV19 and TRBJ2-2; 11 nucleotides match TRBD2. This CDR3 spans 18 amino acids. J gave up 1 base and V 3 bases, and 7 bases lay outside the gene matches. Germline loops: CDR1 LNHDA, CDR2 SQIVND (reference sequence). Here the CDR3 reads CASSINRGLAGNTGELFF. The DNA for the CDR3 is TGTGCCAGTAGTATCAACCGAGGACTAGCGGGGAACACCGGGGAGCTGTTTTTT.

This clone has more than one count but fewer than ten. The V and J genes are TRBV28 and TRBJ2-4, with D possibly matching TRBD1 (6 bases). V lost 2 bases, J lost 0 bases, and 17 bases lay in between. CDR1 is MDHEN and CDR2 is SYDVKM in the germline V gene. The CDR3 totals 18 residues. The CDR3 loop reads CASSLVKGTHLAKNIQYF. As DNA, the CDR3 is TGTGCCAGCAGTTTAGTAAAGGGGACACATCTAGCCAAAAACATTCAGTACTTC.

The J gene is TRBJ2-6, the V gene TRBV5-1, with no clear D. V lost 4 bases to trimming and J lost 4 bases, with 12 bases between them. The length of the CDR3 is 15 residues. Germline loops: CDR1 SGHRS, CDR2 YFSETQ. The CDR3 region has the DNA TGCGCCAGCAGCCAAGACTCCACCGGGGCCAACGTCCTGACTTTC. It codes for CASSQDSTGANVLTF.

In the case of this clone: The junction and the germline gene differ at one end; a read error may be behind it. The chain links TRBV6-1 to TRBJ2-7, with D perhaps being TRBD1 or TRBD2 (5 bases each). The CDR3 runs to 12 residues. The germline V gene encodes CDR1 MNHNS and CDR2 SASEGT. The CDR3 sequence is CASNPAGRAPSF. The CDR3 DNA is TGTGCCAGCAATCCCGCGGGCAGGGCGCCTAGCTTC.

This clone was counted a few times. V usage is TRBV23-1 and J usage is TRBJ1-5; D gene ambiguous. TRBV23-1 belongs to the ORF category, with a function that is uncertain. The CDR3 extends over 15 amino acids. The germline V and J ends were trimmed by 4 bases and 3 bases, with 13 bases remaining between them. CDR3 in amino acids: CASSRSWRNNQPQHF. The CDR3 nucleotides read TGCGCCAGCAGTCGGTCGTGGCGGAACAATCAGCCCCAGCATTTT.

The CDR3 sequence: CASTPGTGKPNEQFF. The DNA for the CDR3 is TGCGCCAGCACGCCAGGGACAGGGAAGCCCAATGAGCAGTTCTTC. The J gene is TRBJ2-1, the V gene TRBV5-1; 9 bases map to TRBD1. This CDR3 is built from 15 residues. CDR1 SGHRS and CDR2 YFSETQ come from the germline V gene. V was clipped by 6 bases and J by 6 bases; unmatched bases: 10. The full variable domain, in which reference TRBV5-1 and TRBJ2-1 provide the parts outside the CDR3, is KAGVTQTPRYLIKTRGQQVTLSCSPISGHRSVSWYQQTPGQGLQFLFEYFSETQRNKGNFPGRFSGRQFSNSRSEMNVSTLELGDSALYLCASTPGTGKPNEQFFGPGTRLTVL.

This rearrangement joins TRBV7-2 to TRBJ2-1, with TRBD2 identical over 7 bases. J was trimmed by 3 bases and V by 6 bases; bases with no gene match: 8. CDR1 and CDR2 from the germline V gene are SGHTA and FQGNSA. The CDR3 consists of 15 residues. The CDR3 sequence is CASRLSTGGYNEQFF. The CDR3 coding sequence is TGTGCCAGCAGGCTCAGCACGGGGGGCTACAATGAGCAGTTCTTC.

The J gene is TRBJ1-5, the V gene TRBV4-2; 10 nucleotides align to TRBD1. Germline CDR1 is LGHNA and CDR2 is YNFKEQ. Trimming removed 1 base from V and 2 bases from J; junction bases left unmatched: 5. The CDR3 is 17 amino acids. The CDR3: CASSQGFGTGGNQPQHF. As DNA, the CDR3 is TGTGCCAGCAGCCAAGGATTCGGGACAGGGGGCAATCAGCCCCAGCATTTT.

The chain is built from TRBV7-2 and TRBJ1-2; 11 bases match TRBD1. The CDR3 extends over 14 amino acids. After removal of 5 bases from V and 6 bases from J, the junction contained 5 bases not matched to a gene. The germline CDR1 and CDR2 sequences are SGHTA and FQGNSA. The CDR3 loop is CASSEGQGVDGYTF. The CDR3, as DNA: TGTGCCAGCAGCGAGGGACAGGGGGTCGATGGCTACACCTTC.

This rearrangement joins TRBV5-1 to TRBJ2-7, with 13 positions matching TRBD2. The CDR3 spans 19 residues. CDR1 is SGHRS and CDR2 is YFSETQ in the germline V gene. Trimming took 3 bases from V and 3 from J; bases not matched to a gene: 15. CDR3 DNA sequence: TGCGCCAGCAGCTCGAAGAGGACTAGCGGGGGCCGGGCCTACTACGAGCAGTACTTC. Translating gives CASSSKRTSGGRAYYEQYF.

The CDR3 DNA is TGTGCCAGCACGGTCCAGGGCGGCTTCGGCACAGATACGCAGTATTTT. This codes for CASTVQGGFGTDTQYF. The chain has TRBV5-6 and TRBJ2-3, with TRBD1 as a possible D gene (5 bases). Looked up from germline, CDR1 is SGHDT and CDR2 is YYEEEE. The CDR3 consists of 16 residues. Trimming took off 6 bases at V and 1 base at J, with 18 bases between the two ends.

This clone was found once. The gene calls are TRBV20-1 and TRBJ1-1; D not certain. V shed 5 bases and J shed 3 bases, with 7 bases lying between them. There are 11 residues in the CDR3. Germline CDR1 reads DFQATT; CDR2 reads SNEGSKA (reference sequence). CDR3 nucleotide sequence: TGCAGTGCTTCACGGGACACTGAAGCTTTCTTT. Its translation is CSASRDTEAFF.

At least ten counts were recorded for this clone. This rearrangement joins TRBV19 to TRBJ1-1; D not resolved. This CDR3 is built from 12 residues. Trimming took 6 bases from V and 6 from J, leaving 11 bases between them. Germline V lookup: CDR1 LNHDA, CDR2 SQIVND (reference sequence). CDR3 in DNA: TGTGCCAGTAGCCCCGGTTGGGCTGAAGCTTTCTTT. Translation: CASSPGWAEAFF.

The V and J genes are TRBV7-2 and TRBJ1-6; TRBD1 aligns across 9 bases. The CDR3 covers 14 residues. Trimming took 5 bases from V and 7 from J; bases not matched to a gene: 3. CDR1 is SGHTA and CDR2 is FQGNSA in the germline V gene. DNA for the CDR3: TGTGCCAGCAGCCAAGGACAGGGGAATTCACCCCTCCACTTT. Encoded protein: CASSQGQGNSPLHF.

CDR3 loop: CAWSVILAGEQYF. The CDR3 DNA reads as TGTGCCTGGAGTGTAATACTAGCTGGGGAGCAGTACTTC. V and J are TRBV30 and TRBJ2-7; D may be TRBD2 (6 bases). This CDR3 is 13 amino acids long. Germline CDR1 reads GTSNPN; CDR2 reads SVGIG (reference sequence). V gave up 0 bases and J gave up 7 bases, with 13 bases separating them. The full variable domain, completed using reference TRBV30 and TRBJ2-7, is SQTIHQWPATLVQPVGSPLSLECTVEGTSNPNLYWYRQAAGRGLQLLFYSVGIGQISSEVPQNLSASRPQDRQFILSSKKLLLSDSGFYLCAWSVILAGEQYFGPGTRLTVT.

The chain uses TRBV4-2 and TRBJ2-1; tentative D call: TRBD2 (6 bases). CDR3 length equals 11 residues. The germline V gene has CDR1 LGHNA and CDR2 YNFKEQ. The CDR3 here is CGAGPRDEQFF. CDR3 nucleotide sequence: TGTGGGGCGGGACCTAGGGATGAGCAGTTCTTC.